Listed below are T cell receptor beta chains from one sample, sequenced in a study of T cell responses to AZD1222 COVID-19 vaccine. The protocol was immunoSEQ multiplex PCR, while the TCRdb copy is restricted to in-frame clones and leaves out a portion. The table for this sample gives some 150,000 clones. Sequenced material: peripheral blood. All receptors come from an adult in good health. Both conserved end residues are part of each CDR3. The D gene is left open where the match is weak.

d_gene,v_gene,j_gene,CDR3aa,CDR3nt
NA,TRBV4-1,TRBJ2-2,CASRHTTGELFF,TGCGCCAGCAGGCACACCACCGGGGAGCTGTTTTTT
NA,TRBV27,TRBJ1-1,CASSGEGWNTEAFF,TGTGCCAGCAGCGGAGAGGGGTGGAACACTGAAGCTTTCTTT
TRBD1,TRBV19,TRBJ1-1,CASSAGQGYTEAFF,TGTGCCAGTAGTGCGGGACAGGGATATACTGAAGCTTTCTTT
NA,TRBV7-2,TRBJ2-2,CASSRLIPNTGELFF,TGTGCCAGCAGTCGACTCATTCCGAACACCGGGGAGCTGTTTTTT
NA,TRBV7-2,TRBJ2-3,CASSLGAGILRTDTQYF,TGTGCCAGCAGCTTAGGGGCGGGGATCCTTCGCACAGATACGCAGTATTTT
NA,TRBV5-5,TRBJ1-2,CASSLAGSNYGYTF,TGTGCCAGCAGCTTGGCAGGATCTAACTATGGCTACACCTTC
NA,TRBV7-3,TRBJ2-1,CASSLSGTRWDEQFF,TGTGCCAGCAGCTTAAGCGGGACAAGGTGGGATGAGCAGTTCTTC
NA,TRBV18,TRBJ1-4,CASSGSGAATEKLFF,TGTGCCAGCTCAGGCTCCGGGGCCGCGACGGAAAAACTGTTTTTT
NA,TRBV29-1,TRBJ1-2,CSVGPDRTDYGYTF,TGCAGCGTTGGGCCTGACAGGACCGACTATGGCTACACCTTC
NA,TRBV7-2,TRBJ2-1,CASSPAVRDEQFF,TGTGCCAGCAGCCCTGCCGTGAGGGATGAGCAGTTCTTC